This TCR beta chain was sequenced for a study of OX40 agonist ivuxolimab in advanced cancers. Study summary: Prior checkpoint blockade (anti-PD-1, anti-PD-L1 or anti-CTLA-4) was permitted; around 40% had it.

Samples were taken at baseline and on day 1 of cycles 4 and 7. CDR1 is SGHTS and CDR2 is YDEGEE in the germline V gene. V trimming: 4 bases; J trimming: 0 bases; junction bases outside the gene matches: 12. This CDR3 has 18 amino acids. TCRdb's copy holds only in-frame clones and misses some; the assay was immunoSEQ multiplex PCR. There are roughly 100,000 clones in the sample; about 85% occur only once, and 3% to 4% lies in the top ten. The genes are TRBV5-8 and TRBJ1-5; the match to TRBD1 covers 8 bases. The sequence was collected from an adult with an advanced solid tumor such as melanoma, head and neck, liver or kidney cancer. The sample was CD4+ or CD8+ T cells sorted from blood, taken in a trial of the OX40 agonist ivuxolimab. The CDR3 loop is CASSPLTGTGLSNQPQHF. The CDR3 bases are TGTGCCAGCAGCCCTTTAACCGGGACAGGTCTTAGCAATCAGCCCCAGCATTTT.